This T cell receptor beta chain originates from a study of beta chain features in type 1 diabetes. What was sequenced were expressed TCRB transcripts, since all of the isolated RNA had been reverse transcribed. Produced via immunoSEQ multiplex PCR; TCRdb's table is partial and in-frame only. Among about 360,000 clones listed, 10% to 15% were seen once. Germline lookup yields CDR1 MDHEN and CDR2 SYDVKM. The CDR3 has 18 amino acids. The V segment lost 2 bases and the J segment 1 base; nucleotides outside the gene matches: 12. This receptor was identified in a man between 18 and 29 years old in good health. V and J are TRBV28 and TRBJ1-2; TRBD1 agrees at 8 bases. Source material: naive CD4+ T cells from blood. The CDR3: CASSLDTGTGPINYGYTF. DNA for the CDR3: TGTGCCAGCAGTTTAGATACCGGGACAGGTCCAATTAACTATGGCTACACCTTC.